This T cell receptor beta chain was sequenced in a study of blood T cell repertoires in COVID-19. Sequenced by immunoSEQ multiplex PCR; TCRdb stores in-frame clones only, minus some. The sample lists about 190,000 clones; roughly 86% were seen once. The receptor comes from a woman in her 70s with active or convalescent COVID-19. Input material: peripheral blood.

The CDR3 loop reads CASSLTSGSGANVLTF. CDR3 in DNA: TGCGCCAGCAGCTTGACATCGGGGTCTGGGGCCAACGTCCTGACTTTC. The chain employs TRBV5-1 and TRBJ2-6, with D perhaps matching TRBD2 (5 bases). Trimming stripped 1 base from V and 1 base from J, with 9 bases between. Germline V gene data show CDR1 as SGHRS and CDR2 as YFSETQ. This CDR3 region has 16 residues.